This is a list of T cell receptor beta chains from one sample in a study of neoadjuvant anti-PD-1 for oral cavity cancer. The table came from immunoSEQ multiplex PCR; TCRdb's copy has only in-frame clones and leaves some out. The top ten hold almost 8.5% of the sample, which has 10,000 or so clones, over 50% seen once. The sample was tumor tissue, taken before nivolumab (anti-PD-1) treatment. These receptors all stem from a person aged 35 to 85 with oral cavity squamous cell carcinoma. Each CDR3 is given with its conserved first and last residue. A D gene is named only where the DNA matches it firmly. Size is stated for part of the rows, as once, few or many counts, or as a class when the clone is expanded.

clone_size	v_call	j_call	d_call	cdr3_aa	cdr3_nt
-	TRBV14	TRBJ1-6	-	CASSSQDLSYNSPLHF	TGTGCCAGCAGCAGCCAGGACCTATCCTATAATTCACCCCTCCACTTT
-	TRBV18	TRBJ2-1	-	CASSPPTGRGSIHNEQFF	TGTGCCAGCTCACCACCTACAGGGAGGGGGTCCATACACAATGAGCAGTTCTTC
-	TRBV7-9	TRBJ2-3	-	CASSLDFYSTDTQYF	TGTGCCAGCAGCTTGGACTTCTATAGCACAGATACGCAGTATTTT
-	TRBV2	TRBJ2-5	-	CASNREHGETQYF	TGTGCCAGCAACAGGGAGCACGGAGAGACCCAGTACTTC
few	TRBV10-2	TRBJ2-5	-	CASEYQETQYF	TGCGCCAGCGAATACCAAGAGACCCAGTACTTC
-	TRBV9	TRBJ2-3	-	CASSVGGAASTDTQYF	TGTGCCAGCAGCGTAGGAGGGGCAGCCAGCACAGATACGCAGTATTTT
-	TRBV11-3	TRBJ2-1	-	CASSPGTWRGYNEQFF	TGTGCCAGCAGCCCCGGGACCTGGAGAGGTTACAATGAGCAGTTCTTC
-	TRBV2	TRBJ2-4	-	CASRQNTRTPLAKNIQYF	TGTGCCAGCAGGCAAAACACCAGGACGCCGTTAGCCAAAAACATTCAGTACTTC
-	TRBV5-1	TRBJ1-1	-	CASSLTQGYGTEAFF	TGCGCCAGCAGCCTCACCCAGGGGTACGGCACTGAAGCTTTCTTT
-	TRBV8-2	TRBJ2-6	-	CGIHITQSRANVLTF	TGTGGCATTCATATAACACAAAGTCGGGCCAACGTCCTGACTTTC
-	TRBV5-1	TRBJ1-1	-	CASSFDSGNTEAFF	TGCGCCAGCAGCTTTGATTCAGGGAACACTGAAGCTTTCTTT
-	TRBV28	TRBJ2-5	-	CASSRDYQETQYF	TGTGCCAGCAGTCGGGACTACCAAGAGACCCAGTACTTC
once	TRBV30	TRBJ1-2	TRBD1	CAWSRRQGSVGYTF	TGTGCCTGGAGCCGAAGACAGGGTTCCGTGGGCTACACCTTC
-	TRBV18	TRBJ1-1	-	CASSPTGMRTEAFF	TGTGCCAGCTCACCGACGGGCATGAGGACTGAAGCTTTCTTT
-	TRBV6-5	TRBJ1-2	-	CASTIQGGLIGGYTF	TGTGCCAGCACCATTCAGGGAGGGCTGATCGGGGGCTACACCTTC
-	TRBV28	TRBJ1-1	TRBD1	CASSLLSTLRDRGNTEAFF	TGTGCCAGCAGTTTATTAAGTACCCTCCGGGACAGGGGCAACACTGAAGCTTTCTTT
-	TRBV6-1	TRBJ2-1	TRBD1	CASSEEATGGNEQFF	TGTGCCAGCAGTGAAGAGGCGACAGGGGGCAATGAGCAGTTCTTC
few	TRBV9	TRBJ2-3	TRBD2	CASSVGDPWAGGADTQYF	TGTGCCAGCAGCGTAGGAGACCCATGGGCGGGAGGGGCAGATACGCAGTATTTT
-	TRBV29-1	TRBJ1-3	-	CSVSALGGAGNTIYF	TGCAGCGTCTCCGCCTTGGGAGGGGCTGGAAACACCATATATTTT
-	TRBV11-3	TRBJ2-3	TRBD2	CASSRTSGGTDTQYF	TGTGCCAGCAGCCGAACTAGCGGGGGCACAGATACGCAGTATTTT
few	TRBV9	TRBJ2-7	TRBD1	CASSPPGTGTYEQYF	TGTGCCAGCAGCCCTCCCGGGACAGGGACCTACGAGCAGTACTTC
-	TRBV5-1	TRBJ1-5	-	CASSEQGGNQPQHF	TGCGCCAGCAGCGAACAGGGTGGCAATCAGCCCCAGCATTTT
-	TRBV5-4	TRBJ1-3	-	CASSLGGVGGNTIYF	TGTGCCAGCAGCTTGGGGGGGGTCGGAGGAAACACCATATATTTT
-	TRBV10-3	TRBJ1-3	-	CAISEPRSGNTIYF	TGTGCCATCAGTGAACCGCGCTCTGGAAACACCATATATTTT
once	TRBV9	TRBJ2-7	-	CASSVIVRRTAAAYEQYF	TGTGCCAGCAGCGTAATAGTACGGAGGACAGCTGCTGCCTACGAGCAGTACTTC
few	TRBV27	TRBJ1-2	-	CASGKLYGYTF	TGTGCCAGCGGAAAGCTATATGGCTACACCTTC
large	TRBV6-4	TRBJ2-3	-	CASSEEAGSSTDTQYF	TGTGCCAGCAGTGAAGAGGCGGGCTCTAGCACAGATACGCAGTATTTT